These 14 T cell receptor beta chains came from one sample sequenced in a study of shared clonotypes between healthy human individuals. TCRdb's copy holds only in-frame clones and misses some; the assay was immunoSEQ multiplex PCR. The sample contains about 2.3 million clones, less than 95% of which appear only once. The sequenced material came from naive CD4+ T cells from PBMCs. Subset of the sample: CD45RA+ positively selected. Receptor source: a man between 18 and 29 years old in good health. Some clones in this sample may be carry-over from other donors' samples.

Comments on this clone: This CDR3 fails to terminate in the conserved phenylalanine or tryptophan, so it likely reflects a read error. The limits of the CDR3 on the DNA are not certain, so only TCRdb's listed CDR3 is given. The chain is built from TRBV7-2 and TRBJ2-7; the D segment call TRBD2 is taken from the table without a DNA check. Germline V gene lookup returns CDR1 SGHTA and CDR2 FQGNSA. A total of 9 residues make up the CDR3, ends included. Here the CDR3 reads CGLAGGLSL.

The J gene is TRBJ2-6, the V gene TRBV6-6; D call uncertain. The germline V gene has CDR1 MNHNY and CDR2 SVGAGI (reference sequence). There are 12 residues in the CDR3. V was pared by 1 base and J by 9 bases, with 4 bases between. CDR3 sequence: CASSYFLNVLTF. CDR3 nucleotides: TGTGCCAGCAGTTACTTCCTCAACGTCCTGACTTTC.

This clone was found once. The CDR3 coding sequence is TGTGCCAGCAGTGCCCCGGGGACACAAGGGGCCAAAAACATTCAGTACTTC. Its translation: CASSAPGTQGAKNIQYF. The chain combines TRBV28 with TRBJ2-4, with D possibly being TRBD1 (6 bases). Per germline, CDR1 MDHEN and CDR2 SYDVKM. Trimming stripped 5 bases from V and 1 base from J, with 18 bases between. The CDR3 extends over 17 amino acids.

Note on this clone: In the same sample, other DNA sequences code for this CDR3. This chain uses TRBV6-5 with TRBJ2-6; D call uncertain. Germline lookup yields CDR1 MNHEY and CDR2 SVGAGI. Trimming shortened V by 6 bases and J by 1 base, and 10 bases separated the two germline ends. This CDR3 is 15 amino acids long. CDR3 sequence reads: CASRPLGSGANVLTF. CDR3 sequence (DNA): TGTGCCAGCAGGCCCCTAGGTTCTGGGGCCAACGTCCTGACTTTC.

The chain has TRBV27 and TRBJ2-5; no clear D. Germline V lookup: CDR1 MNHEY, CDR2 SMNVEV (reference sequence). The CDR3 sequence is 10 residues long. Trimming removed 8 bases at V and 7 bases at J, with 8 bases between. CDR3 in amino acids: CASGLRTQYF. In DNA form, the CDR3 reads TGTGCCAGCGGTCTGAGGACCCAGTACTTC.

The chain employs TRBV6-4 and TRBJ2-7, with 11 bases identical to TRBD2. This CDR3 is built from 14 residues. Trimming at V came to 8 bases and at J to 2 bases, leaving 5 bases not matched to a gene. The germline gives CDR1 MRHNA, CDR2 SNTAGT. The CDR3 bases are TGTGCCAGCTCGGGGACTAGCGGTCCCTACGAGCAGTACTTC. This translates into CASSGTSGPYEQYF.

V usage is TRBV10-3 and J usage is TRBJ1-1; D possibly corresponds to TRBD1 (6 bases). The CDR3 spans 14 residues. Trimming cost V 4 bases and J 1 base, with 10 bases left between them. The germline gives CDR1 ENHRY, CDR2 SYGVKD. This CDR3 is CAISVGTKNTEAFF. The CDR3 DNA reads as TGTGCCATCAGTGTAGGGACAAAGAACACTGAAGCTTTCTTT.

The genes are TRBV15 and TRBJ2-1, with 8 bases matching TRBD1. CDR3 length: 17 amino acids. Germline lookup yields CDR1 LNHNV and CDR2 YYDKDF (reference sequence). V gave up 6 bases and J gave up 2 bases; unmatched junction bases: 12. CDR3 nucleotide sequence: TGTGCCACCAGAATTCTACAGGGGGGAAAACCCTACAATGAGCAGTTCTTC. It yields the protein CATRILQGGKPYNEQFF.

This sequence joins TRBV6-1 and TRBJ1-5; tentative D call: TRBD1 (5 bases). The CDR3 covers 14 residues. Germline V gene sequence: CDR1 MNHNS, CDR2 SASEGT. Trimming shortened V by 6 bases and J by 3 bases, and 12 bases separated the two germline ends. The CDR3 spells CASSVPRVNQPQHF. The CDR3 DNA sequence: TGTGCCAGCAGCGTACCCAGGGTCAATCAGCCCCAGCATTTT.

The V gene is TRBV11-2, the J gene TRBJ1-2; 10 nucleotides match TRBD1. V lost 4 bases, J lost 4 bases, and 15 bases stayed unmatched. The germline CDR1 and CDR2 sequences are SGHAT and FQNNGV. CDR3 size: 18 residues. The CDR3: CASSSPRDRGSYGYGYTF. The CDR3 region has the DNA TGTGCCAGCAGCTCACCCCGGGACAGGGGTTCATATGGCTATGGCTACACCTTC.

The V gene is TRBV5-5, the J gene TRBJ1-5, with 8 positions matching TRBD1. Trimming removed 4 bases from V and 5 bases from J; junction bases left unmatched: 2. The germline gives CDR1 SGHKS, CDR2 YYEKEE (reference sequence). The CDR3 totals 13 residues. CDR3 in DNA: TGTGCCAGCAGCCGACAGGGGTATCAGCCCCAGCATTTT. Translated, it gives CASSRQGYQPQHF.

The chain recombines TRBV9 with TRBJ2-7; 7 nucleotides match TRBD2. The V gene's germline CDR1 is SGDLS and CDR2 YYNGEE. With V trimmed by 4 bases and J by 3 bases, 10 bases remained unmatched. The CDR3 spans 15 residues. CDR3 protein: CASSPRLGRVYEQYF. CDR3 DNA sequence: TGTGCCAGCAGCCCTAGGCTAGGGAGGGTCTACGAGCAGTACTTC.

This chain uses TRBV29-1 with TRBJ2-7; TRBD2 agrees at 9 bases. V shed 2 bases, J shed 1 base, and the junction held 3 bases outside the gene matches. CDR1 is SQVTM, CDR2 ANQGSEA, per germline. This CDR3 contains 14 residues. CDR3 bases: TGCAGCGTTGAACTAGCGGGAATTTCCTACGAGCAGTACTTC. Translated: CSVELAGISYEQYF.

The J gene is TRBJ2-7, the V gene TRBV11-2; D is perhaps TRBD1 (6 bases). The CDR3 has 14 residues. V dropped 2 bases and J dropped 2 bases, with 10 bases sitting between them. Germline assignment: CDR1 SGHAT and CDR2 FQNNGV. Here the CDR3 DNA reads TGTGCCAGCAGCTTAAGGGACACCCCCTACGAGCAGTACTTC. Translating it yields CASSLRDTPYEQYF.